The next 25 T cell receptor beta chains were all read from a single sample in a study of cytomegalovirus exposure and HLA in healthy donors. Use of 60 Vbeta and 13 Jbeta primers characterized the PCR. Repertoires were generated with immunoSEQ multiplex PCR, while TCRdb's copy carries only in-frame clones and drops some. The table includes some 150,000 clones, 65% to 90% detected once. The sequencing sample was made of PBMCs. The receptors shown here come from a female donor in good health and CMV-seronegative.

The chain uses TRBV2 and TRBJ1-5; D may be TRBD1 (5 bases). In germline, CDR1 is SNHLY, CDR2 FYNNEI. This CDR3 has 14 amino acids. V lost 2 bases and J lost 4, with 9 bases in between. CDR3 bases: TGTGCCAGCAGTGAACGGAGGGGTAATCAGCCCCAGCATTTT. Translating gives CASSERRGNQPQHF.

The V and J genes are TRBV18 and TRBJ2-7; 9 positions match TRBD1. The ends lost 3 bases at V and 6 bases at J; junction bases unmatched: 9. Germline lookup yields CDR1 KGHSH and CDR2 LQKENI. The length of the CDR3 is 15 residues. For the CDR3, the DNA is TGTGCCAGCTCACCGCGGGACAGGGTGAGGGGCGAGCAGTACTTC. It specifies CASSPRDRVRGEQYF.

This chain connects TRBV4-1 to TRBJ2-7; D possibly corresponds to TRBD2 (7 bases). The germline gives CDR1 MGHRA, CDR2 YSYEKL. The CDR3 contains 20 residues. Trimming took off 1 base at V and 0 bases at J, with 25 bases between the two ends. CDR3 coding DNA: TGCGCCAGCAGCCAAGTGGGAGGGCAGGGGCCTACCTCGAGCTCCTACGAGCAGTACTTC. Translation: CASSQVGGQGPTSSSYEQYF.

The chain combines TRBV15 with TRBJ2-5; D possibly corresponds to TRBD2 (5 bases). There are 16 residues in the CDR3. Per germline, CDR1 LNHNV and CDR2 YYDKDF (reference sequence). V shed 0 bases and J shed 1 base, with 12 bases lying between them. CDR3 protein: CATSREASGFQETQYF. CDR3 DNA sequence: TGTGCCACCAGCAGAGAGGCCTCGGGGTTCCAAGAGACCCAGTACTTC.

The CDR3 sequence: CASSDDRGESSYEQYF. CDR3 in DNA: TGTGCCAGCAGTGACGACAGGGGGGAGAGCTCCTACGAGCAGTACTTC. V is TRBV6-4 and J is TRBJ2-7, with 9 bases lining up with TRBD1. V dropped 2 bases and J dropped 0; count of bases not matched to a gene: 5. The CDR3 loop spans 16 amino acids. From germline, CDR1 is MRHNA and CDR2 SNTAGT.

V and J are TRBV19 and TRBJ1-4, with a tentative D call TRBD1 (6 bases). Germline CDR1 LNHDA, CDR2 SQIVND (reference sequence). CDR3 length: 16 amino acids. V lost 6 bases, J lost 0 bases, and 14 bases lay in between. The CDR3 sequence: CASSRNTGTTNEKLFF. The CDR3 nucleotides read TGTGCCAGTAGCCGAAACACAGGGACAACTAATGAAAAACTGTTTTTT.

The chain combines TRBV11-3 with TRBJ2-1; no clear D. Germline V gene lookup returns CDR1 SGHNT and CDR2 YENEEA. The CDR3 runs to 17 residues. V lost 5 bases, J lost 2 bases, and 19 bases lay in between. The CDR3 DNA is TGTGCCAGCAGCACCGGCGACGCAGGAAAAACCTACAATGAGCAGTTCTTC. As protein: CASSTGDAGKTYNEQFF.

This clone was found a few times. V usage is TRBV18 and J usage is TRBJ2-2, with a tentative D call TRBD2 (6 bases). The CDR3 consists of 16 residues. The germline V and J ends were trimmed by 0 bases and 0 bases, with 8 bases remaining between them. The germline CDR1 and CDR2 sequences are KGHSH and LQKENI. CDR3 in amino acids: CASSPPGLSNTGELFF. DNA of the CDR3: TGTGCCAGCTCACCACCAGGACTATCGAACACCGGGGAGCTGTTTTTT.

The chain has TRBV27 and TRBJ1-1, with TRBD1 matching over 8 bases. The germline CDR1 and CDR2 sequences are MNHEY and SMNVEV (reference sequence). The length of the CDR3 is 14 residues. With 4 bases clipped from V and 4 bases from J, the junction kept 5 bases outside the gene matches. DNA of the CDR3: TGTGCCAGCAGTTCCGTGGACAGGGTCACTGAAGCTTTCTTT. Its translation: CASSSVDRVTEAFF.

This chain uses TRBV2 with TRBJ2-3, with D perhaps TRBD2 (6 bases). Trimming left V 8 bases short and J 0 bases short, with 18 bases between. There are 16 residues in the CDR3. CDR1 and CDR2 from the germline V gene are SNHLY and FYNNEI. The CDR3 spells CASGDLGSGSTDTQYF. The CDR3 bases are TGTGCCAGCGGCGACCTGGGTAGCGGAAGCACAGATACGCAGTATTTT. Variable domain in full (rest from reference TRBV2 and TRBJ2-3): EPEVTQTPSHQVTQMGQEVILRCVPISNHLYFYWYRQILGQKVEFLVSFYNNEISEKSEIFDDQFSVERPDGSNFTLKIRSTKLEDSAMYFCASGDLGSGSTDTQYFGPGTRLTVL.

This chain connects TRBV2 to TRBJ2-3; 9 bases agree with TRBD2. V dropped 1 base and J dropped 5; count of bases not matched to a gene: 4. The germline V gene encodes CDR1 SNHLY and CDR2 FYNNEI. The CDR3 has 15 amino acids. CDR3 DNA: TGTGCCAGCAGTGAAGGGATAGCGGGAGAAGATACGCAGTATTTT. Encoded protein: CASSEGIAGEDTQYF.

The rearrangement uses TRBV5-1 and TRBJ2-3; 14 bases fit TRBD2. This CDR3 is built from 15 residues. Trimming took 4 bases from V and 5 from J; bases not matched to a gene: 3. Germline lookup yields CDR1 SGHRS and CDR2 YFSETQ. The CDR3 region has the DNA TGCGCCAGCAGCGCAGGACTAGCGGGAGGAGATACGCAGTATTTT. Translating it yields CASSAGLAGGDTQYF.

The J gene is TRBJ2-7, the V gene TRBV2; TRBD1 agrees at 8 bases. The CDR3 sequence is 14 residues long. Germline loops: CDR1 SNHLY, CDR2 FYNNEI. Unmatched junction bases numbered 5, after V lost 7 bases and J lost 0 bases. The CDR3 region has the DNA TGTGCCAGCACCAGGGACAGGAGCTCCTACGAGCAGTACTTC. Translated, it gives CASTRDRSSYEQYF. Full variable domain (missing parts from reference TRBV2 and TRBJ2-7): EPEVTQTPSHQVTQMGQEVILRCVPISNHLYFYWYRQILGQKVEFLVSFYNNEISEKSEIFDDQFSVERPDGSNFTLKIRSTKLEDSAMYFCASTRDRSSYEQYFGPGTRLTVT.

This sequence joins TRBV28 and TRBJ2-1, with 7 bases aligning to TRBD2. The CDR3 length is 18 residues. Unmatched junction bases numbered 13, after V lost 5 bases and J lost 0 bases. Germline V CDR1 and CDR2: MDHEN, SYDVKM. CDR3 nucleotides: TGTGCCAGCAGTAGATTGGGCGGGCGGGAGAACTCCTACAATGAGCAGTTCTTC. Encoded protein: CASSRLGGRENSYNEQFF. Complete variable domain (other parts from reference TRBV28 and TRBJ2-1): DVKVTQSSRYLVKRTGEKVFLECVQDMDHENMFWYRQDPGLGLRLIYFSYDVKMKEKGDIPEGYSVSREKKERFSLILESASTNQTSMYLCASSRLGGRENSYNEQFFGPGTRLTVL.

This chain uses TRBV18 with TRBJ1-2; TRBD1 might be the D (5 bases). This CDR3 has 16 residues. Germline V gives CDR1 KGHSH, CDR2 LQKENI. Trimming removed 3 bases from V and 4 bases from J, with 18 bases in between. The DNA of the CDR3 is TGTGCCAGCTCACCTTACCCACCCAGGGAGGCCTATGGCTACACCTTC. This translates into CASSPYPPREAYGYTF.

The chain uses TRBV5-1 and TRBJ1-1; D gene uncertain. The germline V gene encodes CDR1 SGHRS and CDR2 YFSETQ. V lost 2 bases and J 0 bases, leaving 11 bases between the germline ends. The CDR3 is 15 amino acids. As DNA, the CDR3 is TGCGCCAGCAGCTTCTCCACAGACATGAACACTGAAGCTTTCTTT. Protein sequence: CASSFSTDMNTEAFF.

This chain uses TRBV6-1 with TRBJ2-7, with D tentatively TRBD2 (7 bases). Per germline, CDR1 MNHNS and CDR2 SASEGT. V lost 4 bases and J 9 bases, leaving 28 bases between the germline ends. The CDR3 extends over 17 amino acids. CDR3 coding DNA: TGTGCCAGCAGTGTACTAAGGGGGGGCTTGAGTACGATTGGGCAGTACTTC. Its protein product is CASSVLRGGLSTIGQYF.

The chain recombines TRBV6-5 with TRBJ2-2, with TRBD1 matching over 10 bases. V lost 5 bases and J lost 5; bases outside the gene matches: 5. CDR1 and CDR2 from the germline V gene are MNHEY and SVGAGI. The CDR3 is made up of 15 amino acids. The CDR3 DNA sequence: TGTGCCAGCAGTCGGGACAGGGGATCAACCGGGGAGCTGTTTTTT. Translation: CASSRDRGSTGELFF.

This chain uses TRBV19 with TRBJ2-2, with D perhaps TRBD1 (6 bases). V was shortened by 5 bases and J by 6 bases, with 13 bases between the two germline ends. Germline CDR1 is LNHDA and CDR2 is SQIVND (reference sequence). This CDR3 has 14 residues. The CDR3 region is CASSEGQGPGELFF. In nucleotides, the CDR3 is TGTGCCAGTAGTGAAGGTCAGGGGCCCGGGGAGCTGTTTTTT. Variable domain in full (rest from reference TRBV19 and TRBJ2-2): DGGITQSPKYLFRKEGQNVTLSCEQNLNHDAMYWYRQDPGQGLRLIYYSQIVNDFQKGDIAEGYSVSREKKESFPLTVTSAQKNPTAFYLCASSEGQGPGELFFGEGSRLTVL.

CDR3 in DNA: TGCGCCAGCAGCTCTCAGGGGGAGGCAACTAATGAAAAACTGTTTTTT. Translated: CASSSQGEATNEKLFF. J is TRBJ1-4 and V is TRBV5-1, with 7 bases aligning to TRBD1. CDR1 SGHRS and CDR2 YFSETQ come from the germline V gene. The CDR3 totals 16 residues. V lost 3 bases to trimming and J lost 0 bases; unmatched junction nucleotides: 5.

This chain links TRBV28 with TRBJ2-3, with D possibly matching TRBD2 (6 bases). CDR1 and CDR2 from the germline V gene are MDHEN and SYDVKM. CDR3 length: 16 amino acids. Trimming stripped 6 bases from V and 4 bases from J, with 20 bases between. DNA for the CDR3: TGTGCCAGCAGCCTCCTGACTAGTTATAGCGCAGATACGCAGTATTTT. It translates to CASSLLTSYSADTQYF.

V and J are TRBV10-3 and TRBJ1-1; D is possibly TRBD1 (5 bases). The CDR3 covers 13 residues. CDR1 ENHRY and CDR2 SYGVKD come from the germline V gene. Trimming took off 8 bases at V and 4 bases at J, with 14 bases between the two ends. The CDR3 DNA reads as TGTGCCATCGCTCGGGGGTCGGGCACTGAAGCTTTCTTT. Translating gives CAIARGSGTEAFF.

This chain joins TRBV7-9 and TRBJ2-3, with 7 nucleotides matching TRBD1. The CDR3 consists of 16 residues. Germline lookup yields CDR1 SEHNR and CDR2 FQNEAQ (reference sequence). The V gene end was trimmed by 5 bases and the J gene end by 2 bases; junction bases not matched to a gene: 10. CDR3 loop: CASSPRTGPYTDTQYF. The DNA of the CDR3 is TGTGCCAGCAGCCCACGGACAGGTCCATACACAGATACGCAGTATTTT.

This rearrangement joins TRBV6-5 to TRBJ2-1, with D perhaps TRBD2 (6 bases). Trimming pared 8 bases from V and 14 bases from J, leaving 22 bases between. The CDR3 sequence is 13 residues long. The germline V gene encodes CDR1 MNHEY and CDR2 SVGAGI. CDR3 sequence: CASGLMPGGKKFF. DNA for the CDR3: TGTGCCAGCGGTCTGATGCCTGGGGGGAAGAAGTTCTTC.

The V call is TRBV9, the J call TRBJ1-5; D unclear. The CDR3 has 12 amino acids. The germline V gene has CDR1 SGDLS and CDR2 YYNGEE. The V end lost 7 bases, the J end lost 0 bases, and 5 bases lay between the germline ends. The CDR3 nucleotides read TGTGCCAGCCAATTTAGCAATCAGCCCCAGCATTTT. Translation gives CASQFSNQPQHF.